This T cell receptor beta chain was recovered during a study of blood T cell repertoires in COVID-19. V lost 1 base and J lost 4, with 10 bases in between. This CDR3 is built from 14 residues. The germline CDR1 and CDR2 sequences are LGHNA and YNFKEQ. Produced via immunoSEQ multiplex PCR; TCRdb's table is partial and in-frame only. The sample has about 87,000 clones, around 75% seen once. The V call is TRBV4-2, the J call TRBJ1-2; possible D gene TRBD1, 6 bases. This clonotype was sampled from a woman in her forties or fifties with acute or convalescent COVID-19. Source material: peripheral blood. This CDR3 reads CASSQGAGAYGYTF. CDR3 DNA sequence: TGTGCCAGCAGCCAAGGGGCGGGGGCCTATGGCTACACCTTC.